This is a list of T cell receptor beta chains from one sample in a study of cytomegalovirus exposure and HLA in healthy donors. The repertoire was sequenced with immunoSEQ multiplex PCR; TCRdb's copy has only in-frame clones and lacks some. The sample yields 160,000 or so clones, 80% to 85% seen once. Sequenced material: PBMCs. These receptors were taken from a man aged 50-60 years in good health and CMV-seropositive. CDR3s leave out the opening cysteine and the closing phenylalanine or tryptophan.

cdr3_aa j_call v_call
ASSRGSARETQY TRBJ2-5 TRBV6-5
ASSPIGGGQGRGYT TRBJ1-2 TRBV9
ASSESLAGLYEQY TRBJ2-7 TRBV6-1
ASSPNGVAGVGHEQY TRBJ2-7 TRBV4-1
ASSSSGRETQY TRBJ2-5 TRBV19
ASSPGKGAYGYT TRBJ1-2 TRBV19
ASSLGGGPPGANVLT TRBJ2-6 TRBV5-1
ASSVGTGLSPLH TRBJ1-6 TRBV5-4
ASSDRGNTGELF TRBJ2-2 TRBV4-1
ASSYQGTGMDSPLH TRBJ1-6 TRBV6-5
ASSLGLAGVPYEQY TRBJ2-7 TRBV5-4
ASSLIGVASGRSIQETQY TRBJ2-5 TRBV7-3
AWRGTGRNTQY TRBJ2-3 TRBV30
ASSSPSGTGSYEQY TRBJ2-7 TRBV6-5
ASSIGQGGTDTQY TRBJ2-3 TRBV19
ASTLTGFSNQPQH TRBJ1-5 TRBV28
ASSNQGYGYT TRBJ1-2 TRBV28
ASSEGGGVISPQH TRBJ1-5 TRBV6-1
AISDARGLKNIQY TRBJ2-4 TRBV10-3
ASSLEGQGVSYEQY TRBJ2-7 TRBV5-1
ASSLQGGWPEAF TRBJ1-1 TRBV28
ASRTSGSNEQF TRBJ2-1 TRBV25-1
ASSLGGQNYEQY TRBJ2-7 TRBV7-2
ASSRREGYTGELF TRBJ2-2 TRBV9
ASSSGHHSLGYT TRBJ1-2 TRBV5-6
ASSQGRDYSLF TRBJ2-1 TRBV6-5
ASSQGQGSYEQY TRBJ2-7 TRBV5-5
ASSSAYEQY TRBJ2-7 TRBV7-9
ASRAGGSSYEQY TRBJ2-7 TRBV19
ASETGGRNIAGELF TRBJ2-2 TRBV5-1
ASSEGLAGVTGELF TRBJ2-2 TRBV9
ASSLAWASGSTDEQY TRBJ2-7 TRBV7-9
ASSPNGGAETGEQY TRBJ2-7 TRBV7-8
ASSPALMNTGELF TRBJ2-2 TRBV5-1
ASSPAGTGDNQPQH TRBJ1-5 TRBV7-9
ASSLGGGPNYGYT TRBJ1-2 TRBV28
AISAGGDGYGYT TRBJ1-2 TRBV10-3
ASSQAEKLF TRBJ1-4 TRBV4-2
ASGPIGGTLNYGYT TRBJ1-2 TRBV7-3
ASSHYVGAGSTDTQY TRBJ2-3 TRBV9
ASSLAVDSTNEKLF TRBJ1-4 TRBV5-6
ASSAGLAGGSNEQF TRBJ2-1 TRBV5-4
ASGAGTRGDEQY TRBJ2-7 TRBV28
ASSVVSGDTIY TRBJ1-3 TRBV9
ASSIVSGTSVYEQY TRBJ2-7 TRBV19
ASSPPAGGGNTEAF TRBJ1-1 TRBV18
ASSPAWGGMDGYT TRBJ1-2 TRBV7-9
ASSDPGLAGIQY TRBJ2-7 TRBV10-1
SSSFRTGTKETQY TRBJ2-5 TRBV7-9
ASSLARTSGGYEQY TRBJ2-7 TRBV28
ASSLPRDYYEQY TRBJ2-7 TRBV28
ASSTDRFATNEKLF TRBJ1-4 TRBV19
ATSVDRVLYNEQF TRBJ2-1 TRBV15
ASSLRQGRAF TRBJ1-1 TRBV28
ASSGAYEQY TRBJ2-7 TRBV5-1
ASSLGQYNEQF TRBJ2-1 TRBV5-4
ASSLDRDSSYEQY TRBJ2-7 TRBV11-3
ASSPTGGDEKLF TRBJ1-4 TRBV27
ASRRDGELF TRBJ2-2 TRBV2